This T cell receptor (beta chain) was obtained from a study of circulating CD8 cells and anti-PD-1 response in melanoma. Germline V CDR1 and CDR2: SQVTM, ANQGSEA. V was pared by 0 bases and J by 6 bases, with 6 bases between. There are 12 residues in the CDR3. From live CD3+CD8+TCRalphabeta+ cells, four PD-1 and/or TIGIT subsets were sorted. This clonotype is large by share. TCR libraries were prepared from roughly 14 ng of total RNA with the QIAseq Immune Repertoire TCR panel. TCRdb passed the reads through MiXCR, listing each CDR3 protein once. The table records around 480 distinct CDR3 sequences, approximately 6.2% of them present only once.

V gene TRBV29-1 combines with J gene TRBJ2-1, with D possibly matching TRBD1 (6 bases). The starting material was CD8+ T cells from PBMCs, obtained at baseline or after one month of anti-PD-1 therapy (not recorded which). The TCR was taken from a human donor with melanoma. The CDR3 is CSVEEQGNEQFF. CDR3 sequence (DNA): TGCAGCGTTGAAGAACAGGGCAATGAGCAGTTCTTC.